These 13 T cell receptor beta chains came from one sample sequenced in a study of response to subunit inactivated influenza vaccine. Via MiXCR, TCRdb re-called the RT-PCR reads, giving one row per CDR3 protein. This sample has roughly 710,000 distinct CDR3 sequences, with around 13% found just once. Sequencing was performed on PBMCs from blood, taken around 14 days before vaccination. Receptors were obtained from a middle-aged man who received an inactivated influenza vaccine.

CDR3 sequence: CASSREGGTPYNEQFF. The CDR3 nucleotides are TGCGCCAGCAGCCGCGAGGGGGGGACTCCGTACAATGAGCAGTTCTTC. This chain uses TRBV4-3 with TRBJ2-1; TRBD2 might be the D (7 bases). The V gene's germline CDR1 is LGHNA and CDR2 YSLEER. Trimming pared 4 bases from V and 4 bases from J, leaving 17 bases between. This CDR3 has 16 residues.

This clonotype was detected a few times. The chain joins TRBV6-5 to TRBJ1-5; D is unclear. V was pared by 2 bases and J by 3 bases, with 11 bases between. CDR3 length: 15 residues. CDR1 MNHEY and CDR2 SVGAGI come from the germline V gene. The CDR3 sequence: CASSYRSGPNQPQHF. CDR3 DNA sequence: TGTGCCAGCAGTTACAGGTCAGGACCCAATCAGCCCCAGCATTTT.

This clonotype appeared a few times. The chain recombines TRBV24-1 with TRBJ2-1, with D perhaps TRBD2 (5 bases). The CDR3 covers 17 residues. Germline CDR1 and CDR2: KGHDR and SFDVKD. V shed 0 bases and J shed 0 bases, with 11 bases lying between them. For the CDR3, the DNA is TGTGCCACCAGTGATTTGCGAGGGATCAGCTCCTACAATGAGCAGTTCTTC. It yields the protein CATSDLRGISSYNEQFF.

The chain uses TRBV3-1 and TRBJ2-4; D is perhaps TRBD1 or TRBD2 (5 bases each). The CDR3 has 16 residues. V lost 0 bases and J 0 bases, leaving 9 bases between the germline ends. The germline V gene has CDR1 LGHDT and CDR2 YNNKEL (reference sequence). This CDR3 reads CASSQEGTLAKNIQYF. DNA for the CDR3: TGTGCCAGCAGCCAAGAGGGGACCCTAGCCAAAAACATTCAGTACTTC. Using reference TRBV3-1 and TRBJ2-4 for the parts outside the CDR3, the full variable domain is DTAVSQTPKYLVTQMGNDKSIKCEQNLGHDTMYWYKQDSKKFLKIMFSYNNKELIINETVPNRFSPKSPDKAHLNLHINSLELGDSAVYFCASSQEGTLAKNIQYFGAGTRLSVL.

The V call is TRBV2, the J call TRBJ2-3, with 10 bases lining up with TRBD2. Germline values: CDR1 SNHLY, CDR2 FYNNEI. V shed 6 bases and J 4 bases; nucleotides not matched to a gene: 7. CDR3 size: 15 residues. The CDR3 DNA reads as TGTGCCAGCAGCCCCCAGCGGGGGGGTGCAGATACGCAGTATTTT. Encoded protein: CASSPQRGGADTQYF.

This clonotype has just a few counts. The rearrangement joins TRBV18 to TRBJ2-5; D is uncertain. Germline V gene data show CDR1 as KGHSH and CDR2 as LQKENI. The V gene lost 3 bases and the J gene lost 0 bases, with 5 bases spanning the gap. This CDR3 has 13 residues. The CDR3 nucleotides read TGTGCCAGCTCACCTCAAAACCAAGAGACCCAGTACTTC. This codes for CASSPQNQETQYF.

This clonotype appeared a few times. The chain links TRBV7-9 to TRBJ2-7, with D perhaps TRBD1 or TRBD2 (5 bases each). The CDR3 sequence is 16 residues long. V gave up 5 bases and J gave up 2 bases, with 19 bases separating them. Germline lookup yields CDR1 SEHNR and CDR2 FQNEAQ (reference sequence). The DNA of the CDR3 is TGTGCCAGCAGCCCAGACTGGGACGGAAATACCTACGAGCAGTACTTC. The encoded protein is CASSPDWDGNTYEQYF. Drawing the rest from reference TRBV7-9 and TRBJ2-7, the complete variable domain is DTGVSQNPRHKITKRGQNVTFRCDPISEHNRLYWYRQTLGQGPEFLTYFQNEAQLEKSRLLSDRFSAERPKGSFSTLEIQRTEQGDSAMYLCASSPDWDGNTYEQYFGPGTRLTVT.

This clonotype was seen many times. The chain employs TRBV7-2 and TRBJ2-3; 7 positions match TRBD2. The germline V gene has CDR1 SGHTA and CDR2 FQGNSA. Trimming took 1 base from V and 8 from J; bases not matched to a gene: 6. The CDR3 has 14 residues. CDR3 coding DNA: TGTGCCAGCAGCTTAGATAGCGGGCCGGGTACGCAGTATTTT. Its protein product is CASSLDSGPGTQYF.

J is TRBJ2-6 and V is TRBV6-4, with D unresolved. The V end lost 4 bases, the J end lost 4 bases, and 8 bases lay between the germline ends. The CDR3 has 14 residues. The germline CDR1 and CDR2 sequences are MRHNA and SNTAGT. The DNA of the CDR3 is TGTGCCAGCAGTGCACGGGTAGGGGCCAACGTCCTGACTTTC. It encodes CASSARVGANVLTF.

This clonotype was observed a handful of times. CDR3 sequence reads: CASSQDQLGLGTGELFF. CDR3 DNA: TGCGCCAGCAGCCAAGATCAGCTGGGTTTAGGCACCGGGGAGCTGTTTTTT. The chain has TRBV4-3 and TRBJ2-2; D gene ambiguous. CDR3 length: 17 residues. Per the germline V gene, CDR1 is LGHNA and CDR2 is YSLEER. Trimming removed 0 bases at V and 4 bases at J, with 15 bases between.

This clonotype has more than one count but fewer than ten. The gene calls are TRBV20-1 and TRBJ2-1; no definite D call. CDR1 is DFQATT and CDR2 is SNEGSKA in the germline V gene (reference sequence). V was cut by 3 bases and J by 8 bases, with 11 bases left in between. This CDR3 is built from 12 residues. The CDR3 here is CSASRLVDEQFF. CDR3 nucleotides: TGCAGTGCTAGCAGGCTAGTCGATGAGCAGTTCTTC.

The rearrangement joins TRBV10-3 to TRBJ2-7, with D uncertain. V lost 4 bases to trimming and J lost 9 bases, with 13 bases between them. The CDR3 has 12 amino acids. Germline V gives CDR1 ENHRY, CDR2 SYGVKD. The CDR3 coding sequence is TGTGCCATCAGTGCCGAAGGGAAGGCGCAGTACTTC. Protein product: CAISAEGKAQYF.

Written as DNA, the CDR3 is TGTGCCAGCAGTCCCAGGATAGCGGGGTTCTACAATGAGCAGTTCTTC. Translation gives CASSPRIAGFYNEQFF. This rearrangement joins TRBV12-3 or TRBV12-4 to TRBJ2-1; 8 nucleotides line up with TRBD2. The V and J ends lost 5 bases and 3 bases, in that order; junction bases with no gene match: 9. The length of the CDR3 is 16 residues.